This record covers a single TCR beta chain. V lost 2 bases to trimming and J lost 7 bases, with 12 bases between them. CDR1 and CDR2 from the germline V gene are MGHRA and YSYEKL. This CDR3 comprises 14 residues. These data come from a study of shared T cell receptors in the human thymus. Some clones are missing from TCRdb's copy, which holds only in-frame ones; the method was immunoSEQ multiplex PCR. The profile shows about 660,000 clones, around 87% of them singletons. This same sample was also taken into another study, of human thymus T cells. That investigation notes: Surgeons resected thymus tissue during corrective heart surgery.

The source of this sequence is a boy under two years old with a congenital heart defect. The chain is built from TRBV4-1 and TRBJ2-1; TRBD2 is a possible D gene (6 bases). The specimen sequenced was thymocytes. The CDR3 bases are TGCGCCAGCAGCCAACGTCTTAGCGGTAATGAGCAGTTCTTC. This translates into CASSQRLSGNEQFF.